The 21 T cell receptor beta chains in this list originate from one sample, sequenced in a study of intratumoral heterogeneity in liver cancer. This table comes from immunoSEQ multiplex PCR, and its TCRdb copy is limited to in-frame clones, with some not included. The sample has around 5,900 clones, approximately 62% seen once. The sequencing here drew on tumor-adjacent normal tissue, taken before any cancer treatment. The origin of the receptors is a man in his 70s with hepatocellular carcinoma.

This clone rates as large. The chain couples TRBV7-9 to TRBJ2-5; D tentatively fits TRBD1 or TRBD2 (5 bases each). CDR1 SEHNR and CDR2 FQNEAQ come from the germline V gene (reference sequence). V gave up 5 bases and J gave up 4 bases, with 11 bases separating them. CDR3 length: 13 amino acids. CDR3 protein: CASSPPRGETQYF. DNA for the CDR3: TGTGCCAGCAGCCCCCCGAGGGGAGAGACCCAGTACTTC.

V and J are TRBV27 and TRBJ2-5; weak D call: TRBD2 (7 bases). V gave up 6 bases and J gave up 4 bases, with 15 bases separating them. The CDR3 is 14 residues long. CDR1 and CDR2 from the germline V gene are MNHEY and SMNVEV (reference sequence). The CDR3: CASRTTGRAETQYF. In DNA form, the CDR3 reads TGTGCCAGCAGGACAACAGGGAGGGCAGAGACCCAGTACTTC.

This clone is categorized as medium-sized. In DNA, the CDR3 is TGTGCCTGGAGTGTACGTTCCGAGCAGTACTTC. It encodes CAWSVRSEQYF. The chain couples TRBV30 to TRBJ2-7, with unresolved D. CDR3 size: 11 residues. Trimming pared 0 bases from V and 6 bases from J, leaving 6 bases between. Germline values: CDR1 GTSNPN, CDR2 SVGIG (reference sequence).

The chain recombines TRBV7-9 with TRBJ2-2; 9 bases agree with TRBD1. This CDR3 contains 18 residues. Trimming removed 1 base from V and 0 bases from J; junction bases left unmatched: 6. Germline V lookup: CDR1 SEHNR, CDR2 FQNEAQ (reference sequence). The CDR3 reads CASSLDPGQGSNTGELFF. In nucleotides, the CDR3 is TGTGCCAGCAGCTTAGATCCCGGACAGGGGTCGAACACCGGGGAGCTGTTTTTT.

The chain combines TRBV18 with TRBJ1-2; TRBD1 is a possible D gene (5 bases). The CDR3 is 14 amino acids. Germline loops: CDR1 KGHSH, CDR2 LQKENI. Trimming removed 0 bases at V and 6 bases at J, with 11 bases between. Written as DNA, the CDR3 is TGTGCCAGCTCACCACCGGGCAGGGAAGATGGCTACACCTTC. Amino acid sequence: CASSPPGREDGYTF.

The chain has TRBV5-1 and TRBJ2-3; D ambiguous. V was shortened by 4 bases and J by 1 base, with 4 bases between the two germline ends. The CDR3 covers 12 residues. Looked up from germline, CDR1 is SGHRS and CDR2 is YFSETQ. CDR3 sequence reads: CASSRRTDTQYF. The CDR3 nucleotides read TGCGCCAGCAGCAGACGCACAGATACGCAGTATTTT. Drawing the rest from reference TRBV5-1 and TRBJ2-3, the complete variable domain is KAGVTQTPRYLIKTRGQQVTLSCSPISGHRSVSWYQQTPGQGLQFLFEYFSETQRNKGNFPGRFSGRQFSNSRSEMNVSTLELGDSALYLCASSRRTDTQYFGPGTRLTVL.

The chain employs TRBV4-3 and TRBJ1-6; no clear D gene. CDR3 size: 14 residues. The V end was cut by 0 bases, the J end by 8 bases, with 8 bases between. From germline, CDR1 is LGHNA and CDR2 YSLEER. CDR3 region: CASSQDLADSPLHF. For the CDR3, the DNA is TGCGCCAGCAGCCAAGATCTTGCAGATTCACCCCTCCACTTT.

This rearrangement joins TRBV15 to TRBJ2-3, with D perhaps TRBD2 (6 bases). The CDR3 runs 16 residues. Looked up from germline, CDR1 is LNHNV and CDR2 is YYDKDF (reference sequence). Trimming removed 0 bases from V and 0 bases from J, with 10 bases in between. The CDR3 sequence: CATSRDYAGSTDTQYF. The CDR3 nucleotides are TGTGCCACCAGCAGAGATTACGCGGGAAGCACAGATACGCAGTATTTT.

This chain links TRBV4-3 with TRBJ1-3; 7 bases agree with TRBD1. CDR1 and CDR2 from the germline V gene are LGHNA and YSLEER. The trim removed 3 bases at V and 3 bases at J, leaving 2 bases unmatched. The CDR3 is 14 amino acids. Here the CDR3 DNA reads TGCGCCAGCAGCCAGAACAGGGGTGGAAACACCATATATTTT. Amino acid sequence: CASSQNRGGNTIYF.

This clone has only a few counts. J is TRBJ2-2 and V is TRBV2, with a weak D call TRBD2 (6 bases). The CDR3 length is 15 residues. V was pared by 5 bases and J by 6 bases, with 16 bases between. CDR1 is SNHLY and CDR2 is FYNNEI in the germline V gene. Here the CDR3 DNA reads TGTGCCAGCAGTCCGGGGGACGTCCTCCCCGGGGAGCTGTTTTTT. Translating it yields CASSPGDVLPGELFF.

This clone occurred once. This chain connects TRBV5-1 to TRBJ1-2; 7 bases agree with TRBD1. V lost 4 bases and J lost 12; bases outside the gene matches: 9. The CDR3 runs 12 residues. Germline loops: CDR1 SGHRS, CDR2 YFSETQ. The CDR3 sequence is CASSPRGQADTF. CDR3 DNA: TGCGCCAGCAGCCCGAGAGGACAGGCGGACACCTTC.

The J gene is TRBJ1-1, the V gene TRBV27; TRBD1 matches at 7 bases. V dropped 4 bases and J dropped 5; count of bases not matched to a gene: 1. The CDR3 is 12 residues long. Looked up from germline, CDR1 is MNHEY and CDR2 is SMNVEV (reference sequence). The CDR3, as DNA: TGTGCCAGCAGTTCAGGGGGTACTGAAGCTTTCTTT. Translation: CASSSGGTEAFF.

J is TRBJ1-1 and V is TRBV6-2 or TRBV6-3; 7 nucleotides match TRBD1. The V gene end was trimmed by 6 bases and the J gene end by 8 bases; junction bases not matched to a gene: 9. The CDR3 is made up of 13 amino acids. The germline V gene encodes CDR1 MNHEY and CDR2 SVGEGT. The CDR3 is CASSKGQWAEAFF. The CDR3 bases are TGTGCCAGCAGCAAGGGACAGTGGGCCGAAGCTTTCTTT.

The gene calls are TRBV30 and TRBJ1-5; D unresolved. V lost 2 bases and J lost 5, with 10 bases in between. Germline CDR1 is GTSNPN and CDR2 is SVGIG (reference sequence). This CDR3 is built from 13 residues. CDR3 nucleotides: TGTGCCTGGAGTCAAGAAGGCGATCAGCCCCAGCATTTT. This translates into CAWSQEGDQPQHF.

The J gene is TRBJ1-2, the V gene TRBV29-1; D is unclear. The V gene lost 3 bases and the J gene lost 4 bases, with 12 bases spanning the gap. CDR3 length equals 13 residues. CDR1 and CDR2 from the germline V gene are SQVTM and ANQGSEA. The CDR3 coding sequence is TGCAGCGTTGAGTCAGAGTTTAGCTATGGCTACACCTTC. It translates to CSVESEFSYGYTF.

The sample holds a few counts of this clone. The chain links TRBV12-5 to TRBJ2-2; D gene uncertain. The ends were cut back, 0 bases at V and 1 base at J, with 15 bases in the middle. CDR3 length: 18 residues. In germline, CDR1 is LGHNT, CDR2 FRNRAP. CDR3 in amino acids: CASGLVTGRQLNTGELFF. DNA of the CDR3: TGTGCTAGTGGTTTGGTAACTGGCAGACAACTGAACACCGGGGAGCTGTTTTTT. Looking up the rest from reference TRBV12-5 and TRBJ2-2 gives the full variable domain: DARVTQTPRHKVTEMGQEVTMRCQPILGHNTVFWYRQTMMQGLELLAYFRNRAPLDDSGMPKDRFSAEMPDATLATLKIQPSEPRDSAVYFCASGLVTGRQLNTGELFFGEGSRLTVL.

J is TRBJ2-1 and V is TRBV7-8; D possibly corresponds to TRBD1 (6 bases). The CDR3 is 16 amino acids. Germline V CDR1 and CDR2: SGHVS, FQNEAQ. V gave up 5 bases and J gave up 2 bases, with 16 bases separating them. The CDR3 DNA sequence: TGTGCCAGCAGCCCCCACGCTCGGGACACCTACAATGAGCAGTTCTTC. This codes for CASSPHARDTYNEQFF.

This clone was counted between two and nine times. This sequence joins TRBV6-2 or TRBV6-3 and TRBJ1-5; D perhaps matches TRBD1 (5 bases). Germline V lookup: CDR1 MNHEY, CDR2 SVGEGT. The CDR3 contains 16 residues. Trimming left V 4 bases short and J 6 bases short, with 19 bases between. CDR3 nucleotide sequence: TGTGCCAGCAGTTCGAACCCGGGACTTATATTTCAGCCCCAGCATTTT. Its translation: CASSSNPGLIFQPQHF.

DNA for the CDR3: TGTGCCAGCAGTCTACAGGGAAACTTGGGCTACGAGCAGTACTTC. Translation: CASSLQGNLGYEQYF. The chain has TRBV5-8 and TRBJ2-7; D is possibly TRBD1 (6 bases). CDR1 SGHTS and CDR2 YDEGEE come from the germline V gene. CDR3 length: 15 amino acids. V lost 5 bases and J 3 bases, leaving 18 bases between the germline ends.

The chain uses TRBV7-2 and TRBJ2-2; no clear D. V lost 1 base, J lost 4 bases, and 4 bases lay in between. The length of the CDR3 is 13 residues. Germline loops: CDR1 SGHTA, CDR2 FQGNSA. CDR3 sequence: CASSLGITGELFF. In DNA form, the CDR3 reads TGTGCCAGCAGCTTAGGGATCACCGGGGAGCTGTTTTTT.

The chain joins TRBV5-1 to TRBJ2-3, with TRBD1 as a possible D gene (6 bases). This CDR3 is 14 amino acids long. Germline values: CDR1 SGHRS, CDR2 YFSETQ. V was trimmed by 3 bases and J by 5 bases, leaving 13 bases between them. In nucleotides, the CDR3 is TGCGCCAGCAGCTGGGGACAAGGCCGAGATACGCAGTATTTT. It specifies CASSWGQGRDTQYF.